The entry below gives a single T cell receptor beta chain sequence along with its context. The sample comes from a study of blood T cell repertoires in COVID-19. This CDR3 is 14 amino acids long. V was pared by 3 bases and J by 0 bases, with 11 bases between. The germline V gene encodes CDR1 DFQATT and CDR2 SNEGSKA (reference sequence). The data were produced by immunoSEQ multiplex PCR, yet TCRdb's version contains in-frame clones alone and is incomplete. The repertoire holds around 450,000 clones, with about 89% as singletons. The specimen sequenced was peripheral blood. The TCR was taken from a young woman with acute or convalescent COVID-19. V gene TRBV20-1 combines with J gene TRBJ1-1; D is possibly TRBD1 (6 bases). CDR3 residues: CSASLQGMNTEAFF. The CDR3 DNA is TGCAGTGCTAGTCTACAGGGCATGAACACTGAAGCTTTCTTT.